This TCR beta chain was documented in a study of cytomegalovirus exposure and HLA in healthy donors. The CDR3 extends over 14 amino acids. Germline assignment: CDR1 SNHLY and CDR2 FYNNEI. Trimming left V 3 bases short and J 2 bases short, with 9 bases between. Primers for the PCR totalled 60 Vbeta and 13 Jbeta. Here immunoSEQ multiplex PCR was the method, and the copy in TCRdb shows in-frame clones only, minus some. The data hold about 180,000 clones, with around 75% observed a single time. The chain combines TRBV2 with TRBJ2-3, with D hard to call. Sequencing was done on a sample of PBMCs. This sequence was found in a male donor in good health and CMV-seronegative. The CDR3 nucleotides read TGTGCCAGCAGTGAGGGCTACTCCACAGATACGCAGTATTTT. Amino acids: CASSEGYSTDTQYF.